Below, 17 T cell receptor beta chains from the same sample are listed, as sequenced in a study of T cell changes during pregnancy in multiple sclerosis. The repertoire was sequenced with immunoSEQ multiplex PCR; TCRdb's copy has only in-frame clones and lacks some. The sample shows about 51,000 clones, around 93% of them seen only once. Material: CD8+ T cells from peripheral blood mononuclear cells, obtained in the second trimester of pregnancy. Source of these receptors: a female donor with multiple sclerosis, enrolled in a pregnancy study.

This clone was seen just once. Germline and junction disagree at one end, which may indicate a read error. This sequence joins TRBV6-5 and TRBJ2-7; 9 bases are a match to TRBD1. CDR1 MNHEY and CDR2 SVGAGI come from the germline V gene. The CDR3 is 13 residues long. CDR3 loop: CASSDSDRGEQYF. In DNA form, the CDR3 reads TGTGCCAGCAGTGACTCGGACAGGGGCGAGCAGTACTTC.

This chain links TRBV29-1 with TRBJ2-1, with D tentatively TRBD2 (6 bases). Germline CDR1 reads SQVTM; CDR2 reads ANQGSEA. V lost 0 bases and J lost 5, with 14 bases in between. The CDR3 loop spans 15 amino acids. The CDR3 is CSVEDWRGPDNEQFF. The CDR3 DNA sequence: TGCAGCGTTGAAGATTGGAGGGGACCCGACAATGAGCAGTTCTTC.

The chain employs TRBV6-6 and TRBJ1-1; 9 positions agree with TRBD1. V shed 5 bases, J shed 3 bases, and the junction held 7 bases outside the gene matches. This CDR3 spans 15 amino acids. Per the germline V gene, CDR1 is MNHNY and CDR2 is SVGAGI (reference sequence). Here the CDR3 reads CASSKDRGKYTEAFF. CDR3 DNA sequence: TGTGCCAGCAGTAAAGACAGGGGGAAGTACACTGAAGCTTTCTTT.

This clone was found a few times. This sequence joins TRBV6-5 and TRBJ1-4; 7 nucleotides line up with TRBD1. The CDR3 runs 14 residues. The V gene's germline CDR1 is MNHEY and CDR2 SVGAGI. After removal of 5 bases from V and 7 bases from J, the junction contained 7 bases not matched to a gene. DNA of the CDR3: TGTGCCAGCAGTCCAGGGACAGTCCCTGAAAAACTGTTTTTT. This gives the protein CASSPGTVPEKLFF.

The chain uses TRBV9 and TRBJ2-7, with D possibly matching TRBD2 (5 bases). Germline CDR1 reads SGDLS; CDR2 reads YYNGEE. The CDR3 length is 13 residues. Deletions cut 0 bases from V and 5 bases from J, with 9 bases between. The CDR3 DNA follows: TGTGCCAGCAGCGTAGGGGGTAGCGACGAGCAGTACTTC. Residues: CASSVGGSDEQYF.

The chain is built from TRBV18 and TRBJ1-1; a weak D match, TRBD1 (5 bases). The CDR3 loop spans 15 amino acids. The ends were cut back, 2 bases at V and 7 bases at J, with 17 bases in the middle. Germline V CDR1 and CDR2: KGHSH, LQKENI. The DNA of the CDR3 is TGTGCCAGCTCACCATGGGGTGACAGCTCTAATGAAGCTTTCTTT. Its protein is CASSPWGDSSNEAFF.

CDR3 sequence (DNA): TGTGCCAGCAGCTTAGGATCACCAGGATACGAGCAGTACTTC. It codes for CASSLGSPGYEQYF. The J gene is TRBJ2-7, the V gene TRBV13; D unresolved. CDR1 is PRHDT, CDR2 FYEKMQ, per germline (reference sequence). The CDR3 extends over 14 amino acids. V lost 0 bases to trimming and J lost 4 bases, with 10 bases between them. Based on the CDR3 plus reference TRBV13 and TRBJ2-7, the full variable domain is AAGVIQSPRHLIKEKRETATLKCYPIPRHDTVYWYQQGPGQDPQFLISFYEKMQSDKGSIPDRFSAQQFSDYHSELNMSSLELGDSALYFCASSLGSPGYEQYFGPGTRLTVT.

The chain uses TRBV25-1 and TRBJ1-2; 7 nucleotides align to TRBD1. The V and J ends lost 6 bases and 2 bases, in that order; junction bases with no gene match: 9. The germline CDR1 and CDR2 sequences are MGHDK and SYGVNS. The CDR3 contains 15 residues. CDR3 sequence reads: CASRGQGVENYGYTF. CDR3 nucleotides: TGTGCCAGCAGGGGGCAGGGGGTGGAGAACTATGGCTACACCTTC.

This chain joins TRBV4-3 and TRBJ2-4; D gene uncertain. V lost 0 bases to trimming and J lost 5 bases, with 11 bases between them. The CDR3 runs 15 residues. In germline, CDR1 is LGHNA, CDR2 YSLEER. The CDR3 nucleotides are TGCGCCAGCAGCCAAGACGTGCTCTGGCAAAACATTCAGTACTTC. This codes for CASSQDVLWQNIQYF.

Here the CDR3 reads CASSGQGVFYTEAFF. The CDR3 DNA reads TGTGCCAGCAGCGGACAGGGAGTCTTCTACACTGAAGCTTTCTTT. The genes are TRBV25-1 and TRBJ1-1; 8 bases agree with TRBD1. The junction had 9 bases not matched to a gene; V was cut back by 6 bases and J by 3 bases. CDR1 is MGHDK, CDR2 SYGVNS, per germline. This CDR3 has 15 residues.

The J gene is TRBJ1-4, the V gene TRBV27, with 8 bases fitting TRBD1. The CDR3 consists of 15 residues. Germline V gene data show CDR1 as MNHEY and CDR2 as SMNVEV (reference sequence). The junction had 5 bases not matched to a gene; V was cut back by 6 bases and J by 2 bases. The CDR3, as DNA: TGTGCCAGCAGCCGATGGACAGGGACTAATGAAAAACTGTTTTTT. Amino acid sequence: CASSRWTGTNEKLFF.

The rearrangement joins TRBV23-1 to TRBJ1-2, with D tentatively TRBD1 (5 bases). TRBV23-1 carries the ORF label, with uncertain function. This CDR3 has 17 amino acids. Between the trimmed V and J ends, which lost 0 bases and 2 bases, there was a span of 16 bases. The CDR3 sequence: CASSQSYSRVRNYGYTF. The DNA for the CDR3 is TGCGCCAGCAGTCAATCTTATAGCAGGGTTAGAAACTATGGCTACACCTTC.

The chain combines TRBV2 with TRBJ2-5, with 14 bases identical to TRBD2. CDR3 length equals 18 residues. The V segment lost 8 bases and the J segment 5 bases; nucleotides outside the gene matches: 16. Germline CDR1 is SNHLY and CDR2 is FYNNEI. This chain's CDR3 is CASFGITGLAGDGETQYF. CDR3 coding DNA: TGTGCCAGCTTTGGGATTACGGGACTAGCGGGGGACGGTGAGACCCAGTACTTC. The full variable domain, completed using reference TRBV2 and TRBJ2-5, is EPEVTQTPSHQVTQMGQEVILRCVPISNHLYFYWYRQILGQKVEFLVSFYNNEISEKSEIFDDQFSVERPDGSNFTLKIRSTKLEDSAMYFCASFGITGLAGDGETQYFGPGTRLLVL.

In regard to this clone: Other DNA sequences in this sample translate to the same CDR3. This chain uses TRBV7-3 with TRBJ2-1; no reliable D call. Trimming shortened V by 3 bases and J by 1 base, and 10 bases separated the two germline ends. This CDR3 contains 15 residues. The germline V gene has CDR1 SGHTA and CDR2 FQGTGA. The CDR3 loop is CASSFGGGSYNEQFF. The CDR3 DNA sequence: TGTGCCAGCAGCTTTGGCGGCGGTTCCTACAATGAGCAGTTCTTC.

V and J are TRBV27 and TRBJ2-7; TRBD2 agrees at 9 bases. Unmatched junction bases numbered 11, after V lost 5 bases and J lost 0 bases. CDR1 is MNHEY and CDR2 is SMNVEV in the germline V gene (reference sequence). The CDR3 is 17 amino acids. The CDR3, as DNA: TGTGCCAGCAGTCCGCCTAGAGTAGCGGGGGACTCCTACGAGCAGTACTTC. It specifies CASSPPRVAGDSYEQYF.

As concerns this clone: At one of its ends the junction is not consistent with the germline gene, which may arise from a read error. The rearrangement uses TRBV7-9 and TRBJ1-1, with 7 positions matching TRBD1. This CDR3 comprises 13 residues. Germline-derived CDR1 and CDR2 are SEHNR and FQNEAQ (reference sequence). The DNA of the CDR3 is TGTGCCAGCAGCCGCCCGGATGCAGGGGGTCCCCTCTTT. Translated: CASSRPDAGGPLF.

The chain joins TRBV6-1 to TRBJ2-7, with D tentatively TRBD1 (6 bases). V was cut by 6 bases and J by 3 bases, with 15 bases left in between. The germline V gene has CDR1 MNHNS and CDR2 SASEGT. The CDR3 loop spans 14 amino acids. The CDR3 reads CASSTGPIDYEQYF. The CDR3 coding sequence is TGTGCCAGCAGCACAGGGCCCATAGACTACGAGCAGTACTTC.